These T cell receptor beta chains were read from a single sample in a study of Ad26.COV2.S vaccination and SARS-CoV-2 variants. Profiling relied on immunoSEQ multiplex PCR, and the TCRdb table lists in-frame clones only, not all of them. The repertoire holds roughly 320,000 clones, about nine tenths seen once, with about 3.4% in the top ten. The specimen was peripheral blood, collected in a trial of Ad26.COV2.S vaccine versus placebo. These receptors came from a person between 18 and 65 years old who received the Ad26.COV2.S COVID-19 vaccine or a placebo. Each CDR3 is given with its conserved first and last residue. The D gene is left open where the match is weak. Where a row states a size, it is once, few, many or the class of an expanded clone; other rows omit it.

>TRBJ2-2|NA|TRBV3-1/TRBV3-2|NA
CASSQEGWGTNTGELFF
TGTGCCAGCAGCCAAGAAGGGTGGGGGACGAACACCGGGGAGCTGTTTTTT
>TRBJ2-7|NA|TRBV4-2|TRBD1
CASSPRDRTYEQYF
TGTGCCAGCAGCCCCCGGGACAGGACCTACGAGCAGTACTTC
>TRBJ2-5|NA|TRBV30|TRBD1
CAWSERGRETQYF
TGTGCCTGGAGTGAAAGGGGGCGTGAGACCCAGTACTTC
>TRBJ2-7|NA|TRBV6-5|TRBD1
CASRGQSYEQYF
TGTGCCAGCAGGGGACAGTCCTACGAGCAGTACTTC
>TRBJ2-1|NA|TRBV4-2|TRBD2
CASSQDAPRAGGYNEQFF
TGTGCCAGCAGCCAAGACGCCCCGAGGGCGGGGGGTTACAATGAGCAGTTCTTC
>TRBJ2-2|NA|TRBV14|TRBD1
CASSQAHRGDTGELFF
TGTGCCAGCAGCCAAGCCCACAGGGGAGACACCGGGGAGCTGTTTTTT
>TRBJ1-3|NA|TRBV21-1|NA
CASSKVQVGNTIYF
TGTGCCAGCAGCAAAGTCCAGGTTGGAAACACCATATATTTT
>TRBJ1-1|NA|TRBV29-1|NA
CSVHPRLGNTEAFF
TGCAGCGTTCACCCACGGCTCGGGAACACTGAAGCTTTCTTT
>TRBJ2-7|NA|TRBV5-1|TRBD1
CASSLGGQGGYEQYF
TGCGCCAGCAGCTTGGGGGGACAGGGCGGCTACGAGCAGTACTTC
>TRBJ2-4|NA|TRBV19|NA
CASSIQAGIQYF
TGTGCCAGTAGTATTCAGGCGGGTATTCAGTACTTC
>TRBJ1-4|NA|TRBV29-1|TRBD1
CSVSWGTGVEKLFF
TGCAGCGTTTCATGGGGGACAGGGGTTGAAAAACTGTTTTTT
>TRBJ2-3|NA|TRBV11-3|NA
CASSVGRGTDTQYF
TGTGCCAGCAGCGTGGGGCGGGGCACAGATACGCAGTATTTT
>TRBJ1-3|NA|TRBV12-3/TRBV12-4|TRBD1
CASSLGQGGTIYF
TGTGCCAGCAGTTTGGGACAGGGAGGCACCATATATTTT
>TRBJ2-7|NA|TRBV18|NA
CASSPAVYEQYF
TGTGCCAGCTCACCGGCGGTTTACGAGCAGTACTTC
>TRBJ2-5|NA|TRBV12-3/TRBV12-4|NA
CASSLRLGETQYF
TGTGCCAGCAGTTTACGTCTAGGGGAGACCCAGTACTTC
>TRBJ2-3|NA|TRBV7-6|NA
CASSLSGPVTDTQYF
TGTGCCAGCAGCTTAAGTGGACCCGTCACAGATACGCAGTATTTT
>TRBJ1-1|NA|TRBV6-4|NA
CASSRTEESTEAFF
TGTGCCAGCAGTAGGACGGAGGAGAGCACTGAAGCTTTCTTT
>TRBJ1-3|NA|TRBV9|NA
CASSWTDSGNTIYF
TGTGCCAGCAGCTGGACGGACTCTGGAAACACCATATATTTT
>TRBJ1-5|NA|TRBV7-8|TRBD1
CASSSLGQGGNQPQHF
TGTGCCAGCAGCAGCTTGGGACAGGGCGGCAATCAGCCCCAGCATTTT
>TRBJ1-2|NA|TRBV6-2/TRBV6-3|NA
CASSYSRGWGYTF
TGTGCCAGCAGTTACTCCAGGGGATGGGGCTACACCTTC
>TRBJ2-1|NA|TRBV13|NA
CASISRSYNEQFF
TGTGCCAGCATATCCCGCTCCTACAATGAGCAGTTCTTC
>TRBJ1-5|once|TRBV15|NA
CATSRDQDLERPQHF
TGTGCCACCAGCAGAGATCAGGACCTTGAGCGGCCCCAGCATTTT
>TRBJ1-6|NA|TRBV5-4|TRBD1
CASSLGPGTGGATNSPLHF
TGTGCCAGCAGCTTGGGTCCCGGGACAGGGGGCGCAACAAATTCACCCCTCCACTTT
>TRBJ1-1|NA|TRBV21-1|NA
CASSKFREVHTEAFF
TGTGCCAGCAGCAAGTTTCGTGAGGTTCACACTGAAGCTTTCTTT
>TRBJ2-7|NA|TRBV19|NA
CASSISQGASYEQYF
TGTGCCAGTAGTATAAGCCAGGGTGCTTCCTACGAGCAGTACTTC
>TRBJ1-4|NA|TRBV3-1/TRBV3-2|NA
CASSPEGVREKLFF
TGTGCCAGCAGCCCTGAGGGAGTACGAGAAAAACTGTTTTTT
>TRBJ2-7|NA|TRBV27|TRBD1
CASSAQGDYEQYF
TGTGCCAGCAGTGCGCAGGGGGACTACGAGCAGTACTTC
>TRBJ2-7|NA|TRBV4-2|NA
CASSPRQSGPEGYEQYF
TGTGCCAGCAGCCCAAGACAGTCGGGACCAGAAGGTTACGAGCAGTACTTC
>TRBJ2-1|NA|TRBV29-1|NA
CSVEGRLSYNEQFF
TGCAGCGTTGAGGGGCGCCTGTCCTACAATGAGCAGTTCTTC
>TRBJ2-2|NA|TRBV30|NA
CAWSRDWPTGELFF
TGTGCCTGGAGTCGGGACTGGCCAACCGGGGAGCTGTTTTTT
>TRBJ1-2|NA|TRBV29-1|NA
CSVSRQYTNYGYTF
TGCAGCGTGAGTAGACAGTATACTAACTATGGCTACACCTTC
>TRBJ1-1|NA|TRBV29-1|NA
CSVVGQPPTEAFF
TGCAGCGTTGTGGGCCAACCGCCCACTGAAGCTTTCTTT
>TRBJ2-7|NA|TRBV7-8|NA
CASSFGPGDYEQYF
TGTGCCAGCAGCTTCGGCCCGGGGGACTACGAGCAGTACTTC
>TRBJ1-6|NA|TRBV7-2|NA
CASRQQGSSYNSPLHF
TGTGCCAGCAGACAACAGGGCAGCTCCTATAATTCACCCCTCCACTTT
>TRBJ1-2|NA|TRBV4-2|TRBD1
CASSQEQGVKYYGYTF
TGTGCCAGCAGCCAAGAACAGGGGGTTAAATACTATGGCTACACCTTC
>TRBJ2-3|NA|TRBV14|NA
CASSQDAANPPSTDTQYF
TGTGCCAGCAGCCAAGATGCCGCCAACCCACCTAGCACAGATACGCAGTATTTT
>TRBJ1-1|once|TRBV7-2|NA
CASSLVLGVEAFF
TGTGCCAGCAGCTTAGTCTTGGGAGTTGAAGCTTTCTTT
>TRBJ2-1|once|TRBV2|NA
CASSDRLQFF
TGTGCCAGCAGCGACCGGCTCCAGTTCTTC
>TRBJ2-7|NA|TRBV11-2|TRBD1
CASSLGIGQGIYEQYF
TGTGCCAGCAGCTTAGGTATCGGACAGGGAATCTACGAGCAGTACTTC
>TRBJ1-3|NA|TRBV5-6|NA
CASSFRDGNTIYF
TGTGCCAGCAGCTTCAGGGATGGAAACACCATATATTTT